One T cell receptor (beta chain) is described in this entry. Its target is unknown. With random hexamers, about 0.5 to 1 ug RNA was reverse transcribed. Multiplex PCR with immunoSEQ amplified the TCR beta CDR3 across 54 Vbeta and 13 Jbeta. TCRdb itself ran the immunoSEQ multiplex PCR reads through MiXCR, one entry per CDR3 protein. The sample includes around 150,000 distinct CDR3 sequences, 90% to 95% of them seen just once. This specimen belongs to a study of CD8 T cells in Susac syndrome. CD8+ and CD4+ blood T cells underwent TCR beta sequencing. Findings and limits, study-wide: Acknowledgment was made by the study that its TCR sequencing and HLA analysis involved a relatively small number of individuals.

The material sequenced was CD4+ T cells from PBMCs. This receptor was taken from a human donor in good health.

In nucleotides, the CDR3 is TGCAGTGCAAACCGGGACAGGGGCGAGCAGTACTTC. This translates into CSANRDRGEQYF. The V gene is TRBV20-1, the J gene TRBJ2-7; 10 bases are a match to TRBD1. J lost 6 bases, V lost 6 bases, and 5 bases had no gene match. The germline V gene has CDR1 DFQATT and CDR2 SNEGSKA (reference sequence). The CDR3 consists of 12 residues.